This T cell receptor beta chain was sequenced for a study of cytomegalovirus exposure and HLA in healthy donors. Primers: 60 Vbeta forward and 13 Jbeta reverse. Original methodology: A later analysis counted 65 million to 90 million unique TCR beta chains, roughly 11 million shared. Using immunoSEQ multiplex PCR, the repertoire was profiled, and TCRdb retains in-frame clones only, with some absent. That table is the source of V, J and clone size, and D and trimming were worked out from the DNA. The sample carries fewer than 200,000 clones, 70% to 90% recorded once. General study results and limits: Immune exposure information available was restricted to CMV serostatus. An assumption of roughly uniform sequencing depth across donors underlay the presence/absence analyses. Within the data, a cluster of highly shared sequence variants was likely a sequencing artifact.

This CDR3 contains 13 residues. Germline values: CDR1 SGHDT, CDR2 YYEEEE. The germline V and J ends were trimmed by 4 bases and 7 bases, with 13 bases remaining between them. In the case of this clone: Antigen: not known.

The TCR sequence derives from a young man in good health and CMV-seropositive. Sequencing was done on a sample of PBMCs. The V and J genes are TRBV5-6 and TRBJ2-3; maybe TRBD2 (6 bases). The CDR3 loop reads CASSAKLAYTQYF. The CDR3 DNA reads TGTGCCAGCAGCGCTAAACTAGCTTATACGCAGTATTTT. Full variable domain (outside the CDR3, taken from reference TRBV5-6 and TRBJ2-3): DAGVTQSPTHLIKTRGQQVTLRCSPKSGHDTVSWYQQALGQGPQFIFQYYEEEERQRGNFPDRFSGHQFPNYSSELNVNALLLGDSALYLCASSAKLAYTQYFGPGTRLTVL.